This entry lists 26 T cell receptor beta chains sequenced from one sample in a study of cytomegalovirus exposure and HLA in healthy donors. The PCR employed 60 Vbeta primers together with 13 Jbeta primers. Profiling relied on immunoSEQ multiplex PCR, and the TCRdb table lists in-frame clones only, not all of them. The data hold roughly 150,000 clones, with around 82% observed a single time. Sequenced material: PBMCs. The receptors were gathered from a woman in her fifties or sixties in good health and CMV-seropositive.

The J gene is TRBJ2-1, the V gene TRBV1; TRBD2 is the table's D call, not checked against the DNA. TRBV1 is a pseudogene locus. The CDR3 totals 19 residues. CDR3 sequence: CTSSPEGSGGQYSYNEQFF. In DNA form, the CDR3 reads TGCACCAGCAGCCCCGAGGGTAGCGGGGGGCAATACTCCTACAATGAGCAGTTCTTC.

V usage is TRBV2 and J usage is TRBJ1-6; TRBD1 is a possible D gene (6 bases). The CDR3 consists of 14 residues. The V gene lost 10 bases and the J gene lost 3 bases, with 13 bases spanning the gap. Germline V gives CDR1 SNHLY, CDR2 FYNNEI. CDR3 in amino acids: CATRTEGYNSPLHF. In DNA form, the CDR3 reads TGTGCCACCCGGACAGAGGGCTATAATTCACCCCTCCACTTT.

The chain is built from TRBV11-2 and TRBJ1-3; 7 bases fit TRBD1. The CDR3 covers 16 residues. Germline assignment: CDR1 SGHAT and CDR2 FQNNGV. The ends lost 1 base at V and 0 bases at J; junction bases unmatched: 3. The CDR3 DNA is TGTGCCAGCAGCTTAGTGGGACAGAGCTCTGGAAACACCATATATTTT. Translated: CASSLVGQSSGNTIYF.

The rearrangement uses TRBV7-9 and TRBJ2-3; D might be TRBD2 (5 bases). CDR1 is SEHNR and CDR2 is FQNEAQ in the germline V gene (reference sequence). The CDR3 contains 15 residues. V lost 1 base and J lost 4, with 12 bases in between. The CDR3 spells CASSLEQFGADTQYF. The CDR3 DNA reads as TGTGCCAGCAGCTTAGAACAGTTCGGGGCAGATACGCAGTATTTT.

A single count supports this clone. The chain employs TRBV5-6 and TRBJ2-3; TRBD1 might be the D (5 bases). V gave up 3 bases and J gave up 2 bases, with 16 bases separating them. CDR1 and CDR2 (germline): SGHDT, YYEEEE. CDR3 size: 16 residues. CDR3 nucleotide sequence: TGTGCCAGCAGCTCTGCCACAAAACAGGTCACAGATACGCAGTATTTT. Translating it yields CASSSATKQVTDTQYF.

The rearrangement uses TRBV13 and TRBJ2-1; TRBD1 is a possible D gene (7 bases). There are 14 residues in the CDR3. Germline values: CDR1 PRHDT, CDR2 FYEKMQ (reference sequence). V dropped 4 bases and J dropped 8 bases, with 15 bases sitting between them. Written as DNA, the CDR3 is TGTGCCAGCAGCTCAGGGGGGTTCGGGGATGAGCAGTTCTTC. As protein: CASSSGGFGDEQFF.

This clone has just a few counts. This CDR3 reads CASSRRGGSEQYF. CDR3 in DNA: TGTGCCAGTAGTAGGCGGGGAGGGAGTGAGCAGTACTTC. The chain combines TRBV19 with TRBJ2-7; 7 nucleotides line up with TRBD2. Germline-derived CDR1 and CDR2 are LNHDA and SQIVND (reference sequence). The junction had 7 bases not matched to a gene; V was cut back by 4 bases and J by 7 bases. This CDR3 region has 13 residues.

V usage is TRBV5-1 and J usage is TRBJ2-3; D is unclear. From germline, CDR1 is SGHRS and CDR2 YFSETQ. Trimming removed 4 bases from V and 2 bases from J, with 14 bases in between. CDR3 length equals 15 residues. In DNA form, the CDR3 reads TGCGCCAGCAGCGCAGACGAAGACACCACAGATACGCAGTATTTT. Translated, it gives CASSADEDTTDTQYF. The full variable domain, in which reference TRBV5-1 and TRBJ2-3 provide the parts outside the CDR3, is KAGVTQTPRYLIKTRGQQVTLSCSPISGHRSVSWYQQTPGQGLQFLFEYFSETQRNKGNFPGRFSGRQFSNSRSEMNVSTLELGDSALYLCASSADEDTTDTQYFGPGTRLTVL.

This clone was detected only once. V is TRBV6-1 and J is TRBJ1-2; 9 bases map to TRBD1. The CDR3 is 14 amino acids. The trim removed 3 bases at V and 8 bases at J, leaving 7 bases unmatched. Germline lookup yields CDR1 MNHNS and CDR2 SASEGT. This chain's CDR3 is CASSEAGTGNGYTF. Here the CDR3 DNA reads TGTGCCAGCAGTGAGGCCGGGACAGGGAACGGCTACACCTTC.

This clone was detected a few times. The DNA of the CDR3 is TGTGCCAGCAGCCTGTCCGATCTAGGGGGCCTCAGGTCCTACAATGAGCAGTTCTTC. Translating it yields CASSLSDLGGLRSYNEQFF. The chain has TRBV9 and TRBJ2-1, with 7 nucleotides matching TRBD1. Germline V lookup: CDR1 SGDLS, CDR2 YYNGEE. J gave up 1 base and V 4 bases, and 17 bases lay outside the gene matches. CDR3 length equals 19 residues.

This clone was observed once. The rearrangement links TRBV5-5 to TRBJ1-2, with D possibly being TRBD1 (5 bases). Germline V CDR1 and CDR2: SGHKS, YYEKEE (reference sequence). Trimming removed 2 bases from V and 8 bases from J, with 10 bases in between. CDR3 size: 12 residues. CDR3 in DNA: TGTGCCAGCAGCTTCTCAGGGTCCGGCTACACCTTC. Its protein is CASSFSGSGYTF. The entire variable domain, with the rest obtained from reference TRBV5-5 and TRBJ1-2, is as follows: DAGVTQSPTHLIKTRGQQVTLRCSPISGHKSVSWYQQVLGQGPQFIFQYYEKEERGRGNFPDRFSARQFPNYSSELNVNALLLGDSALYLCASSFSGSGYTFGSGTRLTVV.

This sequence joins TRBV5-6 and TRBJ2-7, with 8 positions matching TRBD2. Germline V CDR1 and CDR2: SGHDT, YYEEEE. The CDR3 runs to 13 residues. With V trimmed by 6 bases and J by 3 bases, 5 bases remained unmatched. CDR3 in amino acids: CASNRGGLYEQYF. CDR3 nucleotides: TGTGCCAGCAACCGGGGGGGACTCTACGAGCAGTACTTC.

The CDR3 nucleotides read TGTGCCAGCAGTTCCCTTACTAGCGCGGGTAGCACAGATACGCAGTATTTT. It yields the protein CASSSLTSAGSTDTQYF. The chain is built from TRBV27 and TRBJ2-3; 7 bases agree with TRBD2. The CDR3 has 17 amino acids. Losses at the gene ends were 4 bases for V and 0 bases for J; bases not matched to a gene: 10. The germline CDR1 and CDR2 sequences are MNHEY and SMNVEV (reference sequence).

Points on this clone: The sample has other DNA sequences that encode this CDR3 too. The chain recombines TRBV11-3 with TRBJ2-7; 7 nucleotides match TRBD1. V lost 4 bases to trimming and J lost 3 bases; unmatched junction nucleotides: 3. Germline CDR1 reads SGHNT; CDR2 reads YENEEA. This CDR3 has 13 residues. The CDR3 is CASSSRTGYEQYF. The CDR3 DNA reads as TGTGCCAGCAGCTCCAGGACAGGCTACGAGCAGTACTTC.

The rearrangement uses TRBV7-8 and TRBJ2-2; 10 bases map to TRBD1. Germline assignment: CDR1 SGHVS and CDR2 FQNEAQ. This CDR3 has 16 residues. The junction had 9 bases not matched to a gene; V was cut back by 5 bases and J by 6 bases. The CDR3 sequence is CASSHKGTGDSGELFF. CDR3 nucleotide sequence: TGTGCCAGCAGCCATAAAGGGACAGGGGATTCCGGGGAGCTGTTTTTT.

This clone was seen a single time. CDR3 protein: CASSEPGQETQYF. CDR3 coding DNA: TGTGCCAGCAGTGAACCGGGACAAGAGACCCAGTACTTC. This rearrangement joins TRBV6-5 to TRBJ2-5; possibly TRBD2 for D (5 bases). V dropped 5 bases and J dropped 2 bases, with 9 bases sitting between them. Germline values: CDR1 MNHEY, CDR2 SVGAGI. The CDR3 length is 13 residues.

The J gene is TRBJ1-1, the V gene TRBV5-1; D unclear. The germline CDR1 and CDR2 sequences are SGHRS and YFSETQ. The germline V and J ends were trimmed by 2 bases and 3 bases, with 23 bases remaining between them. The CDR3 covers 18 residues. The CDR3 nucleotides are TGCGCCAGCAGCTTTTTTTCCTCCTCCCTCGGGAGCGACACTGAAGCTTTCTTT. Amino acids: CASSFFSSSLGSDTEAFF.

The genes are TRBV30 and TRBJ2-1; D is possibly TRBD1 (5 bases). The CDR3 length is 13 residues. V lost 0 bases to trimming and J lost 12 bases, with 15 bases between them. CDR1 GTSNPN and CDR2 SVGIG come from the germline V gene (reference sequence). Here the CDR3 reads CAWSVLTGSGQFF. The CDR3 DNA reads TGTGCCTGGAGTGTCCTCACAGGAAGTGGGCAGTTCTTC.

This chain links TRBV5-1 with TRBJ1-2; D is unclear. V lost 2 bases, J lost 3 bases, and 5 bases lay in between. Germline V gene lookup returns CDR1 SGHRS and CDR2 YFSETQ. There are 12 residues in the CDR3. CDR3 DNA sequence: TGCGCCAGCAGCTTCCGGGACTATGGCTACACCTTC. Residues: CASSFRDYGYTF.

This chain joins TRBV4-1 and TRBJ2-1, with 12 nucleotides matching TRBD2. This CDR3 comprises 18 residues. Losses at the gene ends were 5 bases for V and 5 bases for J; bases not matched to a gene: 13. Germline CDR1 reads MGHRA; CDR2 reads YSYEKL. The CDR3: CASSSSSLAGGRNNEQFF. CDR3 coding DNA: TGCGCCAGCAGCTCCTCATCTCTAGCGGGGGGGAGGAACAATGAGCAGTTCTTC.

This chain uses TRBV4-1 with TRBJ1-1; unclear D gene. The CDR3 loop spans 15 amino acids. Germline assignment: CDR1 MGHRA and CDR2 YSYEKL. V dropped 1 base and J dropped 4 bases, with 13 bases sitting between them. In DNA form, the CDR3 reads TGCGCCAGCAGCCAAGGGGAGGGAAGAGGCACTGAAGCTTTCTTT. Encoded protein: CASSQGEGRGTEAFF.

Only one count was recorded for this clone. CDR3 bases: TGTGCCAGCAGGGATACAGGGCGAGATACGCAGTATTTT. Translated, it gives CASRDTGRDTQYF. This chain joins TRBV27 and TRBJ2-3; D perhaps matches TRBD1 (6 bases). The V and J ends lost 6 bases and 5 bases respectively, with 12 bases between them. The CDR3 covers 13 residues. Germline CDR1 and CDR2: MNHEY and SMNVEV (reference sequence).

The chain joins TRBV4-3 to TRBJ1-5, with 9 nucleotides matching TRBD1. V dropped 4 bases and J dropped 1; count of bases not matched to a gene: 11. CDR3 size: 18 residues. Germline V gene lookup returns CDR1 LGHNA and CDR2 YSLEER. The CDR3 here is CASSLAGQGFDSNQPQHF. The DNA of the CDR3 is TGCGCCAGCAGCCTGGCGGGACAGGGTTTTGACAGCAATCAGCCCCAGCATTTT.

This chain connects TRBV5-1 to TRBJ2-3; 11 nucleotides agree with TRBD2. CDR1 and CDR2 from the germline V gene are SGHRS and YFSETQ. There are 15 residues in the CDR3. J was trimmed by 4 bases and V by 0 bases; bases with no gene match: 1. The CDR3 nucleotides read TGCGCCAGCAGCTTGGATAGCGGGGGGGCAGATACGCAGTATTTT. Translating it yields CASSLDSGGADTQYF. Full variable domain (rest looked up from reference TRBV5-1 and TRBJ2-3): KAGVTQTPRYLIKTRGQQVTLSCSPISGHRSVSWYQQTPGQGLQFLFEYFSETQRNKGNFPGRFSGRQFSNSRSEMNVSTLELGDSALYLCASSLDSGGADTQYFGPGTRLTVL.

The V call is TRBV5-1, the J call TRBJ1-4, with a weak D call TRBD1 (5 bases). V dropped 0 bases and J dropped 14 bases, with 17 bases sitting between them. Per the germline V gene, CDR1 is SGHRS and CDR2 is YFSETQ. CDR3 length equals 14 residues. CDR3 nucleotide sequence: TGCGCCAGCAGCTTGGAGGGGCCTAGTAGCCGCCTGTTTTTT. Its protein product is CASSLEGPSSRLFF.

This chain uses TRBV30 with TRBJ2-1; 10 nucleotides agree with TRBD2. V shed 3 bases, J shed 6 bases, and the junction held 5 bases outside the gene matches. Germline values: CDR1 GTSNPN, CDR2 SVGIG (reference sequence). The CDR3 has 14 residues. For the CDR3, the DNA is TGTGCCTGGAGGTTTAGCGGGGGGAGCAATGAGCAGTTCTTC. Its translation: CAWRFSGGSNEQFF.